Listed below are T cell receptor beta chains from one sample, sequenced in a study of siplizumab effects on memory and regulatory T cells. Assay: immunoSEQ multiplex PCR; the TCRdb copy retains only in-frame clones and omits some. The top ten clones hold roughly 5% of a sample with 65,000 to 85,000 clones, 90% to 95% of them seen once. Sequenced sample: CD8+ T cells sorted from blood. Every receptor here comes from a human donor in good health. The CDR3 runs from the conserved cysteine through the conserved F or W. A D gene is named only where the DNA matches it firmly. Part of the rows lack a size; the others show once, few, many or a class for expanded clones.

j_call,d_call,clone_size,v_call,cdr3_nt,cdr3_aa
TRBJ2-5,.,once,TRBV13,TGTGCCAGCAGCTCAACGGTGGGGCTAGAGACCCAGTACTTC,CASSSTVGLETQYF
TRBJ2-7,TRBD1,.,TRBV6-5,TGTGCCAGCAGCTATGGGGACAGGGAATACGAGCAGTACTTC,CASSYGDREYEQYF
TRBJ1-2,.,.,TRBV4-1,TGCGCCAGCAGCTACACAGGGTATTCTGGCCGGGCCTATGGCTACACCTTC,CASSYTGYSGRAYGYTF
TRBJ2-5,.,few,TRBV5-1,TGCGCCAGCAGCTTGCACCAAGAGACCCAGTACTTC,CASSLHQETQYF
TRBJ2-1,.,.,TRBV7-9,TGTGCCAGCAGCTACGAGGTGGGCGCAAGAGACAATGAGCAGTTCTTC,CASSYEVGARDNEQFF
TRBJ1-2,.,.,TRBV19,TGTGCCAGTAGTATAGCTGGCAGCTATGGCTACACCTTC,CASSIAGSYGYTF
TRBJ2-5,.,.,TRBV4-1,TGCGCCAGCAGCCAAGAGTCCCCCTCCGAGACCCAGTACTTC,CASSQESPSETQYF
TRBJ2-5,.,once,TRBV11-2,TGTGCCAGCAGCTTTGCGCTCGGGCTAGGAGGAGAGACCCAGTACTTC,CASSFALGLGGETQYF
TRBJ2-7,.,.,TRBV9,TGTGCCAGCAGCGTAGACGGCACCTACGAGCAGTACTTC,CASSVDGTYEQYF
TRBJ2-7,.,.,TRBV2,TGTGCCAGCAGTGAAGATGACGAGCAGTACTTC,CASSEDDEQYF
TRBJ2-2,TRBD1,.,TRBV9,TGTGCCAGCAGCCTTGGGACAGGGAGAGGCGGGGAGCTGTTTTTT,CASSLGTGRGGELFF
TRBJ2-5,.,.,TRBV7-8,TGTGCCAGCAGCTTCGTTGCAGGGGTGGAGACCCAGTACTTC,CASSFVAGVETQYF
TRBJ2-2,TRBD1,once,TRBV4-1,TGCGCCAGCAGCCGAAGGGGGCTGGCCACCGGGGAGCTGTTTTTT,CASSRRGLATGELFF
TRBJ2-7,.,.,TRBV30,TGTGCCTGGAGTCTTATTGACGGCTACGAGCAGTACTTC,CAWSLIDGYEQYF
TRBJ2-3,TRBD2,.,TRBV5-1,TGCGCCAGCAGCGGGAGACTAGCGGGGGGGCCGTGGATCACAGATACGCAGTATTTT,CASSGRLAGGPWITDTQYF
TRBJ2-3,TRBD2,.,TRBV7-9,TGTGCCACCCCAAAATTCAGCGGAGGGGAGGGAACTAGCACAGATACGCAGTATTTT,CATPKFSGGEGTSTDTQYF
TRBJ2-7,.,.,TRBV5-6,TGTGCCAGCAGCTTGGGGGTTGGGGAAAACTACGAGCAGTACTTC,CASSLGVGENYEQYF
TRBJ2-3,.,.,TRBV4-3,TGCGCCAGCAGCCAAGATAAGGCTGGAGGCACAGATACGCAGTATTTT,CASSQDKAGGTDTQYF
TRBJ2-3,.,.,TRBV2,TGTGCCAGCTCGCCGGGACTCGGCACAGATACGCAGTATTTT,CASSPGLGTDTQYF
TRBJ1-1,.,.,TRBV7-9,TGTGCCAGCAGCTCCTCTTGGAGGGCCACTAACACTGAAGCTTTCTTT,CASSSSWRATNTEAFF
TRBJ2-7,.,.,TRBV5-6,TGTGCCAGCAGCTTTATCTCCGGAGAGCAGTACTTC,CASSFISGEQYF
TRBJ2-3,.,.,TRBV19,TGTGCCAGTAATCGGGCAGGAGATACGCAGTATTTT,CASNRAGDTQYF
TRBJ2-3,.,.,TRBV7-9,TGTGCCAGCAGCTCGGGCGGGGATACGCAGTATTTT,CASSSGGDTQYF
TRBJ2-3,TRBD2,.,TRBV7-3,TGTGCCAGCAGCACTCTAGCGGGTGCTAGCACAGATACGCAGTATTTT,CASSTLAGASTDTQYF
TRBJ1-1,.,few,TRBV19,TGTGCCAGTTGGGGTGGGAGGACTGAAGCTTTCTTT,CASWGGRTEAFF
TRBJ1-2,TRBD1,.,TRBV4-3,TGCGCCAGCAGCCGATGGGACAGGGGGCCTTATGGCTACACCTTC,CASSRWDRGPYGYTF
TRBJ1-2,.,.,TRBV4-1,TGCGCCAGCAGCCACCCGGGGGTCGGCTACACCTTC,CASSHPGVGYTF
TRBJ2-1,.,.,TRBV5-1,TGCGCCAGCAGCTTTCCCCTATACAATGAGCAGTTCTTC,CASSFPLYNEQFF
TRBJ1-2,TRBD1,.,TRBV9,TGTGCCAGCAGCGTAGGGACAGGGAACGGCTACACCTTC,CASSVGTGNGYTF
TRBJ2-7,.,.,TRBV5-1,TGCGCCAGCAGCTGGGGGGACAGCCAATACGAGCAGTACTTC,CASSWGDSQYEQYF
TRBJ2-7,.,.,TRBV29-1,TGCAGCGTTGAACCCCAGGGCAACTCCTACGAGCAGTACTTC,CSVEPQGNSYEQYF
TRBJ1-2,.,.,TRBV29-1,TGCAGCGTTGAAGATCCAGCGGCTAACTATGGCTACACCTTC,CSVEDPAANYGYTF
TRBJ2-7,.,.,TRBV6-5,TGTGCCAGCAGTCCTAGGGACGGACTCTACGAGCAGTACTTC,CASSPRDGLYEQYF
TRBJ1-1,.,.,TRBV5-4,TGTGCCAGCAGCTCCGGAGGAGGGAACACTGAAGCTTTCTTT,CASSSGGGNTEAFF
TRBJ2-3,.,.,TRBV19,TGTGCCAGTAGTATAAAAGGCACAGATACGCAGTATTTT,CASSIKGTDTQYF
TRBJ2-5,.,.,TRBV10-3,TGTGCCATCAGTGAGAGCGGAGAGGAGACCCAGTACTTC,CAISESGEETQYF
TRBJ2-7,.,.,TRBV29-1,TGCAGCGGTCAGAACCAAAACTACGAGCAGTACTTC,CSGQNQNYEQYF
TRBJ1-1,.,.,TRBV11-2,TGTGCCAGCAGCCTGTTTACTCGGGGAAGTACTGAAGCTTTCTTT,CASSLFTRGSTEAFF
TRBJ2-5,.,.,TRBV9,TGTGCCAGCAGCGCCGTCAGTGGCGAGACCCAGTACTTC,CASSAVSGETQYF